The present T cell receptor (beta chain) was sequenced within a study of blood T cells in healthy people across ages. The study, taken as a whole, reports: Greater diversity and more naive CD4+ cells were seen in long-lived donors than in aged donors.

A sample-barcoded 5' primer and a J-beta primer mix were used in a second PCR of about 7 to 12 cycles. One entry per CDR3 protein results from TCRdb running MiXCR on the 5' RACE reads. The table has fewer than 900,000 distinct CDR3 sequences, 35% to 45% seen once. V was trimmed by 7 bases and J by 4 bases, leaving 13 bases between them. This CDR3 region has 13 residues. CDR1 MNHNS and CDR2 SASEGT come from the germline V gene. This clonotype showed up just once. The antigen is undetermined. The chain combines TRBV6-1 with TRBJ1-1; weak D call: TRBD1 (5 bases). The sequence was collected from a woman aged 55-70 years in good health. The sample taken for sequencing was blood. CDR3 DNA: TGTGCCAGCATTTGGGAAAGGGGCACTGAAGCTTTCTTT. Its protein product is CASIWERGTEAFF.